This paragraph reports one T cell receptor beta chain. No antigen is known for it. The CDR3 runs to 15 residues. The V end lost 1 base, the J end lost 4 bases, and 11 bases lay between the germline ends. From germline, CDR1 is LNHNV and CDR2 YYDKDF (reference sequence). The sample belongs to a study of T cell repertoires in cytomegalovirus infection. At the level of the study: Public TCR beta signature analysis indicated the presence of both CMV infection and matching HLA type. Study-level results: HLA-C-restricted, CMV-specific TCR beta clonotypes were dominant ex vivo.

One entry per CDR3 protein results from TCRdb running MiXCR on the reads. The repertoire holds about 160,000 distinct CDR3 sequences, with 20% to 25% as singletons. The sequence derives from a human donor in good health (CMV status not recorded). Some clones in this sample may be carry-over from other donors' samples. The chain recombines TRBV15 with TRBJ1-5; no firm D call. The material sequenced was CD8+ T cells from cultured PBMCs, taken from culture after CMV antigen stimulation. The CDR3 DNA reads TGTGCCACCAGCAGAGCGGACGGAGGTAATCAGCCCCAGCATTTT. Protein product: CATSRADGGNQPQHF.